This T cell receptor beta chain was identified during a study of blood T cell repertoires in COVID-19 (dated by TCRdb to 2020 to 2021). At the level of the whole study: Samples covering the acute and convalescent phases of COVID-19 were provided by collaborators in the United States, Italy and Spain. The prospective study material was composed of cDNA or gDNA derived from T cells, B-cell-depleted T cells, or PBMCs. The dataset comprised deeply sampled blood TCRbeta repertoires from subjects exposed to, actively infected with, or recovered from COVID-19. The repertoires were released in a freely available public database meant as a resource for research on the immune response to SARS-CoV-2. Samples were obtained from the ongoing ImmuneRACE study (first 160 participants) and from 950 to 1,500 subjects provided by 6 global collaborators. Nearly every sample came with metadata listing a de-identified subject ID, COVID-19 status, age in years and sex. HLA class I and class II types, where available, came from metadata supplied by the sample provider rather than from assay-based typing. Summary of the overall study and its limitations: How much clinical and demographic metadata was included differed by source and by participant, and the metadata was provided uncurated.

TCRbeta CDR3 regions were amplified from genomic DNA using the immunoSEQ Assay, a bias-controlled multiplex PCR. As for the original processing: Within the assay, amplification of reference gene primers was used to estimate how many nucleated cells each sample contained. To quantify the absolute abundance of each unique TCRbeta CDR3 rearrangement, sequence reads were collapsed and filtered. For each sample, productive Simpson clonality was calculated as the square root of Simpson's diversity index across productive rearrangements. The clones in this table, taken by TCRdb from immuneACCESS, are in-frame only. Not every clone is retained; where verified, under half of the shortfall comes from an unresolved V gene, and the cause of the rest is unknown. Clone size and V and J calls were adopted from that table, with D and trimming inferred from the DNA. The sample data list approximately 260,000 clones, and 70% to 90% of these were observed just once. Roughly 4.5% of the sample lies in the top ten.

On this clone itself: Its antigen remains undetermined. No clone much larger than this one lies a single base away; base qualities are absent.

CDR1 and CDR2 are drawn from the germline V gene (reference sequence): LNHDA, SQIVND. Germline trimming amounts to 5 bases on V and 3 bases on J, with 8 as the count of junction bases outside the gene matches. Counted from cysteine to phenylalanine, this CDR3 has 16 amino acids. Only the CDR3 portion is preserved as DNA: 48 bases, with reading frame beginning at the first base. A second Seattle source provided samples from volunteer blood donors who had recovered from COVID-19. The collaborating institutions used their own protocols to collect whole blood in K2EDTA tubes. For TCRbeta analysis, collaborators shipped samples as frozen whole blood, isolated PBMCs, or DNA extracted from either of those sample types.

This clonotype was sampled from a man between 60 and 70 years old who had recovered from COVID-19. Rearrangement joined TRBV19 to TRBJ1-5, with 9 junctional bases fitting TRBD1. The sequenced material came from peripheral blood. The DNA is TGTGCCAGTAGTGAATTCCGGGACAGGGTCAATCAGCCCCAGCATTTT. Its coded protein is CASSEFRDRVNQPQHF.